This T cell receptor (beta chain) was captured by sequencing in a study of PD-1 blockade in classical Hodgkin lymphoma. Assay used: immunoSEQ multiplex PCR; TCRdb lists only in-frame clones, some missing. The sample records some 100,000 clones, over 85% being singletons. Autologous stem cell transplantation was followed by relapse in every patient, and brentuximab vedotin exposure varied. Patients had relapsed/refractory classical Hodgkin lymphoma with complete response, partial response or progressive disease as best response. The CDR3 is made up of 13 amino acids. The ends were cut back, 5 bases at V and 2 bases at J, with 9 bases in the middle. The germline gives CDR1 SGHAT, CDR2 FQNNGV. This clone was seen a single time. Its antigen is unidentified. Study-level points and caveats: Compared with healthy donors, newly diagnosed patients reportedly showed lower baseline TCR diversity. Unlike CD8+ TCR diversity, which did not rise significantly by C4D1, CD4+ TCR diversity did.

The rearrangement joins TRBV11-2 to TRBJ1-2; no clear D gene. The receptor comes from a human donor with classical Hodgkin lymphoma. This material consisted of peripheral blood mononuclear cells (PBMCs), taken at baseline. This CDR3 is CASSRDGNYGYTF. CDR3 nucleotides: TGTGCCAGCAGCCGCGACGGGAACTATGGCTACACCTTC.